Listed below are T cell receptor beta chains from one sample, sequenced in a study of beta chain features in type 1 diabetes. The method was immunoSEQ multiplex PCR; TCRdb's version includes in-frame clones alone and lacks a portion of them. The sample shows 150,000 to 200,000 clones, approximately 9.1% of them seen only once. Input material: central memory CD4+ T cells from blood. The receptors here all came from a woman aged 25 to 39 with type 1 diabetes. Each CDR3 is given with its conserved first and last residue. Fields, in order: V gene, D gene, CDR3 length, clone size, J gene, CDR3 protein, CDR3 DNA. A D gene is named only where the DNA matches it firmly. Clone size, where shown, is once, few, many, or a class for clones that have expanded.

V gene: TRBV7-3; D gene: .; CDR3 length: 12; clone size: .; J gene: TRBJ1-2; CDR3 protein: CASSSGDGGYTF; CDR3 DNA: TGTGCCAGCAGCTCAGGGGATGGTGGCTACACCTTC
V gene: TRBV4-1; D gene: TRBD1; CDR3 length: 14; clone size: .; J gene: TRBJ2-7; CDR3 protein: CASSVPTGGYEQYF; CDR3 DNA: TGCGCCAGCAGCGTACCGACAGGGGGCTACGAGCAGTACTTC
V gene: TRBV4-2; D gene: TRBD1; CDR3 length: 16; clone size: .; J gene: TRBJ2-5; CDR3 protein: CASSQGAGQGRETQYF; CDR3 DNA: TGTGCCAGCAGCCAAGGGGCCGGACAGGGGCGAGAGACCCAGTACTTC
V gene: TRBV21-1; D gene: .; CDR3 length: 13; clone size: few; J gene: TRBJ2-7; CDR3 protein: CASSTRAEQEQYF; CDR3 DNA: TGTGCCAGCAGCACCCGAGCGGAACAGGAGCAGTACTTC
V gene: TRBV7-2; D gene: TRBD2; CDR3 length: 15; clone size: .; J gene: TRBJ2-1; CDR3 protein: CASSLASGSMNEQFF; CDR3 DNA: TGTGCCAGCAGCCTTGCTAGCGGGAGTATGAATGAGCAGTTCTTC
V gene: TRBV7-3; D gene: .; CDR3 length: 13; clone size: few; J gene: TRBJ2-5; CDR3 protein: CASSFDRQETQYF; CDR3 DNA: TGTGCCAGCAGCTTCGACAGGCAAGAGACCCAGTACTTC
V gene: TRBV5-8; D gene: .; CDR3 length: 12; clone size: few; J gene: TRBJ1-2; CDR3 protein: CASSLPLYGYTF; CDR3 DNA: TGTGCCAGCAGCTTACCCCTATATGGCTACACCTTC
V gene: TRBV6-5; D gene: .; CDR3 length: 13; clone size: .; J gene: TRBJ1-5; CDR3 protein: CASSPRPRQPQHF; CDR3 DNA: TGTGCCAGCAGCCCAAGACCCAGGCAGCCCCAGCATTTT
V gene: TRBV6-5; D gene: .; CDR3 length: 14; clone size: .; J gene: TRBJ1-1; CDR3 protein: CASSTTAQNTEAFF; CDR3 DNA: TGTGCCAGCTCTACGACAGCCCAGAACACTGAAGCTTTCTTT
V gene: TRBV30; D gene: TRBD1; CDR3 length: 14; clone size: few; J gene: TRBJ1-4; CDR3 protein: CAWKNRGGAEKLFF; CDR3 DNA: TGTGCCTGGAAAAACAGGGGGGGCGCCGAAAAACTGTTTTTT
V gene: TRBV5-1; D gene: TRBD2; CDR3 length: 15; clone size: many; J gene: TRBJ2-2; CDR3 protein: CASSQSGTNTGELFF; CDR3 DNA: TGCGCCAGCAGCCAAAGCGGGACTAACACCGGGGAGCTGTTTTTT
V gene: TRBV19; D gene: TRBD1; CDR3 length: 18; clone size: few; J gene: TRBJ2-7; CDR3 protein: CASSRQGARRGSSYEQYF; CDR3 DNA: TGTGCCAGTAGCCGACAGGGGGCGCGTAGGGGGAGCTCCTACGAGCAGTACTTC
V gene: TRBV27; D gene: TRBD1; CDR3 length: 14; clone size: .; J gene: TRBJ2-7; CDR3 protein: CASSLRQGRHEQYF; CDR3 DNA: TGTGCCAGCAGTTTACGACAGGGGAGGCACGAGCAGTACTTC
V gene: TRBV7-9; D gene: TRBD1; CDR3 length: 16; clone size: few; J gene: TRBJ2-7; CDR3 protein: CASSPGTGTGNHEQYF; CDR3 DNA: TGTGCCAGCAGCCCTGGGACCGGGACAGGGAACCACGAGCAGTACTTC
V gene: TRBV30; D gene: TRBD2; CDR3 length: 15; clone size: few; J gene: TRBJ2-1; CDR3 protein: CAWTVLAGGYNEQFF; CDR3 DNA: TGTGCCTGGACTGTACTAGCGGGGGGTTACAATGAGCAGTTCTTC
V gene: TRBV30; D gene: .; CDR3 length: 13; clone size: .; J gene: TRBJ2-7; CDR3 protein: CAWSVQVSYEQYF; CDR3 DNA: TGTGCCTGGAGTGTACAGGTATCCTACGAGCAGTACTTC
V gene: TRBV4-2; D gene: .; CDR3 length: 15; clone size: few; J gene: TRBJ1-2; CDR3 protein: CASSQEVQVNYGYTF; CDR3 DNA: TGTGCCAGCAGCCAAGAGGTCCAGGTTAACTATGGCTACACCTTC
V gene: TRBV9; D gene: TRBD1; CDR3 length: 15; clone size: .; J gene: TRBJ1-1; CDR3 protein: CASSATTGGTTEAFF; CDR3 DNA: TGTGCCAGCAGCGCAACGACAGGGGGTACCACTGAAGCTTTCTTT
V gene: TRBV11-2; D gene: .; CDR3 length: 14; clone size: .; J gene: TRBJ2-5; CDR3 protein: CASSLGEAWETQYF; CDR3 DNA: TGTGCCAGCAGCTTAGGAGAGGCCTGGGAGACCCAGTACTTC
V gene: TRBV5-1; D gene: .; CDR3 length: 12; clone size: few; J gene: TRBJ1-2; CDR3 protein: CASSLAAGGYTF; CDR3 DNA: TGCGCCAGCAGCTTGGCCGCAGGAGGCTACACCTTC
V gene: TRBV19; D gene: .; CDR3 length: 14; clone size: few; J gene: TRBJ2-2; CDR3 protein: CASSTDLNTGELFF; CDR3 DNA: TGTGCCAGTAGTACTGACTTGAACACCGGGGAGCTGTTTTTT
V gene: TRBV19; D gene: .; CDR3 length: 13; clone size: .; J gene: TRBJ1-1; CDR3 protein: CASSTQGNTEAFF; CDR3 DNA: TGTGCCAGTAGTACACAGGGAAACACTGAAGCTTTCTTT
V gene: TRBV6-5; D gene: .; CDR3 length: 15; clone size: .; J gene: TRBJ2-7; CDR3 protein: CASSYSGLYSYEQYF; CDR3 DNA: TGTGCCAGCAGTTACTCCGGACTCTATTCCTACGAGCAGTACTTC
V gene: TRBV6-1; D gene: TRBD1; CDR3 length: 13; clone size: .; J gene: TRBJ1-1; CDR3 protein: CAIQWDSNTEAFF; CDR3 DNA: TGTGCCATCCAATGGGACAGCAACACTGAAGCTTTCTTT
V gene: TRBV7-9; D gene: .; CDR3 length: 12; clone size: few; J gene: TRBJ1-4; CDR3 protein: CASTRGKEKLFF; CDR3 DNA: TGTGCCAGCACCAGGGGAAAGGAAAAACTGTTTTTT
V gene: TRBV9; D gene: TRBD1; CDR3 length: 16; clone size: .; J gene: TRBJ1-4; CDR3 protein: CASSTGTGSTNEKLFF; CDR3 DNA: TGTGCCAGCAGCACCGGGACAGGCTCAACTAATGAAAAACTGTTTTTT
V gene: TRBV11-2; D gene: TRBD1; CDR3 length: 15; clone size: .; J gene: TRBJ1-4; CDR3 protein: CASTVGTATNEKLFF; CDR3 DNA: TGTGCCAGCACCGTCGGGACAGCAACTAATGAAAAACTGTTTTTT
V gene: TRBV7-2; D gene: .; CDR3 length: 15; clone size: .; J gene: TRBJ2-3; CDR3 protein: CASSLRSGSTDTQYF; CDR3 DNA: TGTGCCAGCAGCTTACGAAGCGGGAGCACAGATACGCAGTATTTT
V gene: TRBV4-1; D gene: .; CDR3 length: 15; clone size: few; J gene: TRBJ1-1; CDR3 protein: CASSQDFSGNTEAFF; CDR3 DNA: TGCGCCAGCAGCCAAGACTTTTCAGGGAACACTGAAGCTTTCTTT
V gene: TRBV29-1; D gene: TRBD1; CDR3 length: 17; clone size: few; J gene: TRBJ2-3; CDR3 protein: CSVEYRDRGRVTDTQYF; CDR3 DNA: TGCAGCGTGGAATACCGGGACAGGGGGCGCGTCACAGATACGCAGTATTTT
V gene: TRBV10-3; D gene: TRBD2; CDR3 length: 14; clone size: few; J gene: TRBJ2-3; CDR3 protein: CAISEGTSGDTQYF; CDR3 DNA: TGTGCCATCAGTGAGGGGACTAGCGGAGATACGCAGTATTTT
V gene: TRBV28; D gene: TRBD1; CDR3 length: 15; clone size: .; J gene: TRBJ1-2; CDR3 protein: CASRRDREASYGYTF; CDR3 DNA: TGTGCCAGCAGAAGGGACAGGGAAGCGAGCTATGGCTACACCTTC
V gene: TRBV15; D gene: TRBD1; CDR3 length: 15; clone size: .; J gene: TRBJ1-5; CDR3 protein: CATSSYRGQGQPQHF; CDR3 DNA: TGTGCCACCAGCAGTTACAGGGGGCAGGGTCAGCCCCAGCATTTT
V gene: TRBV5-6; D gene: TRBD1; CDR3 length: 15; clone size: .; J gene: TRBJ2-3; CDR3 protein: CASSTRQGSADTQYF; CDR3 DNA: TGTGCCAGCAGCACACGACAGGGGTCGGCAGATACGCAGTATTTT
V gene: TRBV18; D gene: TRBD2; CDR3 length: 17; clone size: many; J gene: TRBJ2-1; CDR3 protein: CASSPPPLAGGSNEQFF; CDR3 DNA: TGTGCCAGCTCACCACCGCCTCTAGCGGGAGGATCCAATGAGCAGTTCTTC
V gene: TRBV7-9; D gene: .; CDR3 length: 15; clone size: .; J gene: TRBJ1-2; CDR3 protein: CASSQLSGINYGYTF; CDR3 DNA: TGTGCCAGCAGCCAACTATCCGGGATTAACTATGGCTACACCTTC
V gene: TRBV7-3; D gene: TRBD1; CDR3 length: 14; clone size: .; J gene: TRBJ2-1; CDR3 protein: CASSLAGQGNEQFF; CDR3 DNA: TGTGCCAGCAGCTTAGCAGGACAGGGCAATGAGCAGTTCTTC
V gene: TRBV7-2; D gene: .; CDR3 length: 14; clone size: .; J gene: TRBJ2-7; CDR3 protein: CASSGRQSTYEQYF; CDR3 DNA: TGTGCCAGCAGCGGAAGACAGTCCACCTACGAGCAGTACTTC
V gene: TRBV29-1; D gene: .; CDR3 length: 14; clone size: few; J gene: TRBJ2-1; CDR3 protein: CSVPGLGVYNEQFF; CDR3 DNA: TGCAGCGTTCCCGGACTGGGAGTGTACAATGAGCAGTTCTTC
V gene: TRBV7-3; D gene: .; CDR3 length: 15; clone size: few; J gene: TRBJ2-1; CDR3 protein: CASSLGPSSYNEQFF; CDR3 DNA: TGTGCCAGCAGCCTAGGCCCGAGCTCCTACAATGAGCAGTTCTTC
V gene: TRBV5-4; D gene: .; CDR3 length: 14; clone size: .; J gene: TRBJ2-3; CDR3 protein: CASSLGGTTDTQYF; CDR3 DNA: TGTGCCAGCAGCTTGGGCGGAACCACAGATACGCAGTATTTT
V gene: TRBV7-9; D gene: .; CDR3 length: 15; clone size: .; J gene: TRBJ2-7; CDR3 protein: CASSSKKGGQYEQYF; CDR3 DNA: TGTGCCAGCAGCTCAAAGAAGGGGGGGCAGTACGAGCAGTACTTC
V gene: TRBV7-9; D gene: .; CDR3 length: 15; clone size: few; J gene: TRBJ1-4; CDR3 protein: CASSPREATNEKLFF; CDR3 DNA: TGTGCCAGCAGCCCCCGGGAGGCAACTAATGAAAAACTGTTTTTT
V gene: TRBV2; D gene: .; CDR3 length: 14; clone size: .; J gene: TRBJ2-3; CDR3 protein: CASAWGTTTDTQYF; CDR3 DNA: TGTGCCAGCGCCTGGGGGACAACCACAGATACGCAGTATTTT
V gene: TRBV2; D gene: .; CDR3 length: 15; clone size: few; J gene: TRBJ1-2; CDR3 protein: CASSDPAGAGYGYTF; CDR3 DNA: TGTGCCAGCAGTGATCCCGCAGGGGCCGGATATGGCTACACCTTC
V gene: TRBV29-1; D gene: .; CDR3 length: 14; clone size: .; J gene: TRBJ2-1; CDR3 protein: CSVERPGVGNEQFF; CDR3 DNA: TGCAGCGTTGAAAGGCCAGGGGTGGGCAATGAGCAGTTCTTC
V gene: TRBV30; D gene: .; CDR3 length: 13; clone size: .; J gene: TRBJ1-2; CDR3 protein: CAWRVHRAGGYTF; CDR3 DNA: TGTGCCTGGAGAGTCCACAGGGCGGGTGGCTACACCTTC
V gene: TRBV28; D gene: .; CDR3 length: 12; clone size: .; J gene: TRBJ1-1; CDR3 protein: CASSRPRTEAFF; CDR3 DNA: TGTGCCAGCAGTAGACCGAGGACTGAAGCTTTCTTT